The source of this TCR beta chain is a study of early T cells in non-severe SARS-CoV-2 infection. Study context: With bulk RNA from unsorted whole blood as input, sequencing yielded unpaired chains. Study-level points and caveats: Clonotype matching in VDJdb favored anti-spike CD8 responses and did not capture private and CD4 specificities.

Comments on this clonotype: What it recognizes is unknown.

TCRdb analysed the 5' RACE reads with MiXCR anew, one entry per CDR3 protein. The table lists 50,000 to 70,000 distinct CDR3 sequences, roughly an eighth of them singletons. CDR3 length equals 15 residues. Germline V gene sequence: CDR1 MRHNA, CDR2 SNTAGT. V gave up 5 bases and J gave up 5 bases; unmatched junction bases: 7. This TCR was recovered from an adult who was a healthcare worker with PCR-confirmed SARS-CoV-2 infection or an uninfected control (not recorded which). The sequencing input was whole blood. J is TRBJ1-4 and V is TRBV6-4; TRBD1 matches 8 bases. CDR3 DNA sequence: TGTGCCAGCAGTCCGGGGACAGGAGAAAATGAAAAACTGTTTTTT. Its translation: CASSPGTGENEKLFF.